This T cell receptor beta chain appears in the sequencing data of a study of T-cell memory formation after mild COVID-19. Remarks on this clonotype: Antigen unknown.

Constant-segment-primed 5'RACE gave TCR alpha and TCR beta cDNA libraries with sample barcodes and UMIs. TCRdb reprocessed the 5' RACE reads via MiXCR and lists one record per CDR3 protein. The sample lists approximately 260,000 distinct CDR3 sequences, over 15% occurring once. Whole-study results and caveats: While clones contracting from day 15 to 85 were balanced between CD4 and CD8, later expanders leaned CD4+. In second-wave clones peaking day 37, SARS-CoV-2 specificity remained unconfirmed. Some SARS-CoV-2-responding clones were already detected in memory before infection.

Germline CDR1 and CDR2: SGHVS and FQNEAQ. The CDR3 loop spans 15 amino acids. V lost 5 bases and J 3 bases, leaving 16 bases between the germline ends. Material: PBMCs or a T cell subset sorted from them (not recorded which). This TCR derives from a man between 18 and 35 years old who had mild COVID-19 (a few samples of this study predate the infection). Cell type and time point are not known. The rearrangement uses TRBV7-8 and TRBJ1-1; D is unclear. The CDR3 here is CASSGRPGVDTEAFF. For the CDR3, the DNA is TGTGCCAGCAGCGGACGACCTGGCGTGGACACTGAAGCTTTCTTT.